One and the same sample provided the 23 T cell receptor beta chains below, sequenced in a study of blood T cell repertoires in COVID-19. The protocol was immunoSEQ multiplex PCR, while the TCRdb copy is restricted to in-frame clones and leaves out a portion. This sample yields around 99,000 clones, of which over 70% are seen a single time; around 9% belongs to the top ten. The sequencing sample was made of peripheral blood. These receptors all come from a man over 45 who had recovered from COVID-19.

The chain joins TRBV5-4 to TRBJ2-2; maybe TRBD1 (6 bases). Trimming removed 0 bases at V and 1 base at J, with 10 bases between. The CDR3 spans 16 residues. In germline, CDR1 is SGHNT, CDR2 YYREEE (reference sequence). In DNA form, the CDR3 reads TGTGCCAGCAGCTTGGTTTCACAGGGGAACACCGGGGAGCTGTTTTTT. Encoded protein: CASSLVSQGNTGELFF.

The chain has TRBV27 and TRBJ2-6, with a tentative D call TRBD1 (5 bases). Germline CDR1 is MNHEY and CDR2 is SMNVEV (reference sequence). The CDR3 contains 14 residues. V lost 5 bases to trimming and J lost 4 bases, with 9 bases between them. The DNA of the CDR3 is TGTGCCAGCAGTCTCCGACAGGGGGCCAACGTCCTGACTTTC. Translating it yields CASSLRQGANVLTF.

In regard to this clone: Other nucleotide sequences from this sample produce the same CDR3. For the CDR3, the DNA is TGTGCCAGCAGTCCAGGACAGGGTAACTATGGCTACACCTTC. Its protein product is CASSPGQGNYGYTF. The rearrangement uses TRBV27 and TRBJ1-2; 8 bases are shared with TRBD1. V lost 5 bases to trimming and J lost 1 base; unmatched junction nucleotides: 3. The CDR3 has 14 amino acids. Looked up from germline, CDR1 is MNHEY and CDR2 is SMNVEV (reference sequence).

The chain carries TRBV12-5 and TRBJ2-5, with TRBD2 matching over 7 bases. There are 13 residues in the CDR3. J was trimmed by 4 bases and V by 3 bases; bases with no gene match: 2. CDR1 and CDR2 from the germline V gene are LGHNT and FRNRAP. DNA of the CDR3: TGTGCTAGTGGTTTAAGGGAGGGAGAGACCCAGTACTTC. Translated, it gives CASGLREGETQYF.

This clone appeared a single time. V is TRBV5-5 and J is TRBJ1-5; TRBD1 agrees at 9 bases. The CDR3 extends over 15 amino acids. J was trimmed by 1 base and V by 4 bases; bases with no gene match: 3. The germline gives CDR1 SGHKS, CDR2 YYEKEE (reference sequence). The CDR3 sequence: CASSLGQGSNQPQHF. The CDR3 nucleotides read TGTGCCAGCAGCCTCGGACAGGGGAGCAATCAGCCCCAGCATTTT. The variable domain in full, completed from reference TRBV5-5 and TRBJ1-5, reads DAGVTQSPTHLIKTRGQQVTLRCSPISGHKSVSWYQQVLGQGPQFIFQYYEKEERGRGNFPDRFSARQFPNYSSELNVNALLLGDSALYLCASSLGQGSNQPQHFGDGTRLSIL.

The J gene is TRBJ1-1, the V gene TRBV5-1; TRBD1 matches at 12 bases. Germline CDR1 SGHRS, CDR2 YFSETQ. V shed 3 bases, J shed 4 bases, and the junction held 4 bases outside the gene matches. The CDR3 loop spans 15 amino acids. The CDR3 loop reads CASSSGQGAFTEAFF. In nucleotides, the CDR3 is TGCGCCAGCAGCTCGGGACAGGGGGCGTTCACTGAAGCTTTCTTT.

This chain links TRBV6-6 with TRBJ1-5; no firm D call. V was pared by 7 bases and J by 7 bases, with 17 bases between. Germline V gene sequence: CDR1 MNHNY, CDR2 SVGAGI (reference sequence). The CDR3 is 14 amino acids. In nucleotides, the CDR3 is TGTGCCAGCATGATTACGGGGTTGGTGCAGCCCCAGCATTTT. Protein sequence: CASMITGLVQPQHF.

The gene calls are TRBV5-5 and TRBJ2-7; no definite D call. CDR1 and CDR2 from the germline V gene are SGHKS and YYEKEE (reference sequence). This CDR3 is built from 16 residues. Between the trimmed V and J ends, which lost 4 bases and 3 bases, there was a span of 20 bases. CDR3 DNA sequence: TGTGCCAGCAGCCCCGTGGAGTTCAGAAACCTCTACGAGCAGTACTTC. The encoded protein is CASSPVEFRNLYEQYF.

CDR3 sequence reads: CASSLPGKQPQHF. Written as DNA, the CDR3 is TGTGCCAGCAGTTTACCCGGGAAACAGCCCCAGCATTTT. This chain links TRBV12-3 or TRBV12-4 with TRBJ1-5, with D uncertain. Trimming removed 2 bases from V and 7 bases from J, with 9 bases in between. The CDR3 covers 13 residues.

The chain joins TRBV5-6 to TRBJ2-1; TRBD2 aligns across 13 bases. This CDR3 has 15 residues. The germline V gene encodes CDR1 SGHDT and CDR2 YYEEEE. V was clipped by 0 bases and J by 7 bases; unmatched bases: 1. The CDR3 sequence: CASSLGLAGGNEQFF. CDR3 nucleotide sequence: TGTGCCAGCAGCTTGGGACTAGCGGGGGGAAATGAGCAGTTCTTC.

The CDR3, as DNA: TGTGCCAGCAGCTCAGCGGGAGGGCCAGATACGCAGTATTTT. Its translation is CASSSAGGPDTQYF. The gene calls are TRBV7-2 and TRBJ2-3; 10 bases fit TRBD2. Trimming removed 4 bases from V and 4 bases from J; junction bases left unmatched: 2. This CDR3 has 14 amino acids. Germline-derived CDR1 and CDR2 are SGHTA and FQGNSA.

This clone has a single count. The CDR3 sequence is CASSLDLAGSTDTQYF. Written as DNA, the CDR3 is TGCGCCAGCAGCTTGGATTTGGCGGGAAGCACAGATACGCAGTATTTT. The V and J genes are TRBV5-1 and TRBJ2-3, with D possibly TRBD2 on 6 matching bases. The V gene lost 0 bases and the J gene lost 0 bases, with 11 bases spanning the gap. Germline-derived CDR1 and CDR2 are SGHRS and YFSETQ. The CDR3 contains 16 residues.

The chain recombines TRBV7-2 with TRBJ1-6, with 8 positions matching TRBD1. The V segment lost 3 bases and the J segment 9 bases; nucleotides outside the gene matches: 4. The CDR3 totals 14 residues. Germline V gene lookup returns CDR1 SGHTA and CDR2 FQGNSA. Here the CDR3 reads CASSLDRDRSPLHF. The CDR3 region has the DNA TGTGCCAGCAGCTTGGACAGGGATCGTTCACCCCTCCACTTT.

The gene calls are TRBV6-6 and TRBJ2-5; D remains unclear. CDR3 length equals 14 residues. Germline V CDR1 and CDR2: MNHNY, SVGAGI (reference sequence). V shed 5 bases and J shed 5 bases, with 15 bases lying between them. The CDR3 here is CASSLPRGRETQYF. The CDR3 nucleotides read TGTGCCAGCAGTCTCCCCCGCGGAAGGGAGACCCAGTACTTC.

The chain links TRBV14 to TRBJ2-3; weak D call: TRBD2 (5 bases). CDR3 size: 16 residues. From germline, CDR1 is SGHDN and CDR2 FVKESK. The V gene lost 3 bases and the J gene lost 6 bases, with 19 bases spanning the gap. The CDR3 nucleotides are TGTGCCAGCAGCCATCAAGCCGGACCTCCGGGGGATACGCAGTATTTT. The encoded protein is CASSHQAGPPGDTQYF.

CDR3 sequence: CASSVAGGPDTQYF. The CDR3 DNA reads as TGTGCCAGCAGTGTAGCGGGGGGGCCAGATACGCAGTATTTT. V and J are TRBV6-4 and TRBJ2-3; 11 nucleotides align to TRBD2. V gave up 4 bases and J gave up 4 bases; unmatched junction bases: 1. This CDR3 has 14 residues. The germline CDR1 and CDR2 sequences are MRHNA and SNTAGT.

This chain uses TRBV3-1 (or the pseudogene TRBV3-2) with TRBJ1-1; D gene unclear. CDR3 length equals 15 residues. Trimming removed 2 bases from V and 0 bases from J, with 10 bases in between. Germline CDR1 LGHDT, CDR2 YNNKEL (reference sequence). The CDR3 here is CASSQTGKLNTEAFF. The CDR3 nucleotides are TGTGCCAGCAGCCAAACCGGGAAACTGAACACTGAAGCTTTCTTT.

The CDR3, as DNA: TGTGCCTGGGATAGGACAGGGACTGGAAACACCATATATTTT. The encoded protein is CAWDRTGTGNTIYF. V and J are TRBV30 and TRBJ1-3; 8 bases are a match to TRBD1. V shed 5 bases, J shed 2 bases, and the junction held 5 bases outside the gene matches. CDR3 length equals 14 residues. Germline V gives CDR1 GTSNPN, CDR2 SVGIG (reference sequence).

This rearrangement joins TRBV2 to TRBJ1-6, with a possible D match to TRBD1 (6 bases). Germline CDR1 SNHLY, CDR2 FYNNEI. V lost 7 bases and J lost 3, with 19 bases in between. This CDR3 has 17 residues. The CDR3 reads CASIQKIGQLYNSPLHF. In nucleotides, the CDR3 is TGTGCCAGCATTCAAAAAATCGGACAGCTCTATAATTCACCCCTCCACTTT.

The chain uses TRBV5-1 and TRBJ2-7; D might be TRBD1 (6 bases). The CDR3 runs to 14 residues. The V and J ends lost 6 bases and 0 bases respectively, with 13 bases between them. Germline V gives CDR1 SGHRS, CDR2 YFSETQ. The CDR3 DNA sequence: TGCGCCAGCATGGGTAGGGGGAGCTCCTACGAGCAGTACTTC. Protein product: CASMGRGSSYEQYF.

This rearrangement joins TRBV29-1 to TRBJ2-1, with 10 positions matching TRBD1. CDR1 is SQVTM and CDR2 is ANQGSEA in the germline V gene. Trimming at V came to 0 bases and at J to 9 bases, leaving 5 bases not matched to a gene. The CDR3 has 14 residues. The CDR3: CSVEDPTGGFEQFF. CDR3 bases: TGCAGCGTTGAAGATCCGACAGGGGGCTTTGAGCAGTTCTTC.

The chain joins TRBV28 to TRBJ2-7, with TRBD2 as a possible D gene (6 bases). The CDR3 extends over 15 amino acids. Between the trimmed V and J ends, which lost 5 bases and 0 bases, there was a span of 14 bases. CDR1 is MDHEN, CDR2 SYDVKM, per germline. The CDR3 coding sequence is TGTGCCAGCAGTGTCGGGACTTTGCTCTCCTACGAGCAGTACTTC. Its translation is CASSVGTLLSYEQYF.

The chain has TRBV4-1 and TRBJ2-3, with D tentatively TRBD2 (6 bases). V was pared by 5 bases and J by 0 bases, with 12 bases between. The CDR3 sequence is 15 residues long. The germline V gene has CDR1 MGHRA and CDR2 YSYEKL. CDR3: CASSSRTTSTDTQYF. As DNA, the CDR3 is TGCGCCAGCAGCTCGCGGACTACCAGCACAGATACGCAGTATTTT.